This passage covers 4 T cell receptor beta chains from one sample sequenced in a study of CD4 T cells in relation to SARS-CoV-2 and coronaviruses. Antigen specificity for these receptors is unknown. Method: immunoSEQ multiplex PCR; TCRdb's copy keeps in-frame clones and lacks some. This table holds about 41,000 clones, more than 65% found once. The sequenced sample was naive CD4+ T cells from PBMCs, cultured in vitro. Subset given: naive CD4+ T cells isolated by negative enrichment. These receptor sequences come from an adult with COVID-19.

This chain connects TRBV7-9 to TRBJ1-4; no definite D call. The V end lost 6 bases, the J end lost 8 bases, and 19 bases lay between the germline ends. The length of the CDR3 is 15 residues. Germline CDR1 and CDR2: SEHNR and FQNEAQ (reference sequence). The CDR3 DNA sequence: TGTGCCAGCAGTCTGTTGACGGAGGAAGGGGAAAAACTGTTTTTT. It codes for CASSLLTEEGEKLFF.

The V call is TRBV6-6, the J call TRBJ2-7; a weak D match, TRBD1 (6 bases). This CDR3 region has 16 residues. Germline-derived CDR1 and CDR2 are MNHNY and SVGAGI (reference sequence). V gave up 0 bases and J gave up 1 base, with 13 bases separating them. CDR3 sequence reads: CASSYSKLGQSYEQYF. CDR3 in DNA: TGTGCCAGCAGTTACTCGAAATTGGGACAATCCTACGAGCAGTACTTC.

The chain links TRBV2 to TRBJ1-5; tentative D call: TRBD1 (6 bases). Germline V gives CDR1 SNHLY, CDR2 FYNNEI. Trimming left V 7 bases short and J 0 bases short, with 13 bases between. The CDR3 is 15 amino acids. CDR3 sequence: CASTWTEYSNQPQHF. DNA for the CDR3: TGTGCCAGCACCTGGACAGAGTATAGCAATCAGCCCCAGCATTTT.

V gene TRBV28 combines with J gene TRBJ2-7, with no clear D. The germline V gene encodes CDR1 MDHEN and CDR2 SYDVKM. The V end lost 0 bases, the J end lost 1 base, and 4 bases lay between the germline ends. The CDR3 has 13 residues. The CDR3 region is CASSLWSSYEQYF. CDR3 bases: TGTGCCAGCAGTTTATGGAGTTCCTACGAGCAGTACTTC.